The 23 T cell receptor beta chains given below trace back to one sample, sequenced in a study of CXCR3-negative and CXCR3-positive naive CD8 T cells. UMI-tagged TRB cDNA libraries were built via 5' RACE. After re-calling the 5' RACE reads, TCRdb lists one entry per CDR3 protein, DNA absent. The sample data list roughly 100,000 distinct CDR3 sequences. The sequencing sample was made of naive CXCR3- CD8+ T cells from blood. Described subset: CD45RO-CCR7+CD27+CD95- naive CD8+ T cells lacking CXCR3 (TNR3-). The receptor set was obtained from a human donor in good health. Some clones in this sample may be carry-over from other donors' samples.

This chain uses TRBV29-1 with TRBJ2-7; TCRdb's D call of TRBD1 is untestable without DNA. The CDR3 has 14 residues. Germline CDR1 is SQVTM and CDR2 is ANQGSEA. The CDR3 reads CSVVPPGRSYEQYF.

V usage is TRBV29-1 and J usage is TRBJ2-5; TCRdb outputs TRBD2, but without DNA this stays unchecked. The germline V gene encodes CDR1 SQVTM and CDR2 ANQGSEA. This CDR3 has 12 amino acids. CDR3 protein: CSASLEQETQYF.

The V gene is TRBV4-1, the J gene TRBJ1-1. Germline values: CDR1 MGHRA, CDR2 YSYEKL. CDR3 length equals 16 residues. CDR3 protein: CASSQDLDGLVTEAFF.

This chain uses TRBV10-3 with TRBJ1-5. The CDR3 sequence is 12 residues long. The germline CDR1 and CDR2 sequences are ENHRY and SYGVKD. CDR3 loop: CASTDSNQPQHF.

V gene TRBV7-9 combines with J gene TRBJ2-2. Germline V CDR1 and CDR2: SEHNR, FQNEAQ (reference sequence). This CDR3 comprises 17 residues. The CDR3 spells CASSLALSGSNTGELFF. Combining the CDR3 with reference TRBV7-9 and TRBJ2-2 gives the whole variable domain DTGVSQNPRHKITKRGQNVTFRCDPISEHNRLYWYRQTLGQGPEFLTYFQNEAQLEKSRLLSDRFSAERPKGSFSTLEIQRTEQGDSAMYLCASSLALSGSNTGELFFGEGSRLTVL.

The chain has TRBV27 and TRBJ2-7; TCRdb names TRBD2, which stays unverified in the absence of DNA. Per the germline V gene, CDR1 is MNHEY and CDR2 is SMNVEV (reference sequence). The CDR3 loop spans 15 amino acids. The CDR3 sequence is CASRPTSGGIYEQYF.

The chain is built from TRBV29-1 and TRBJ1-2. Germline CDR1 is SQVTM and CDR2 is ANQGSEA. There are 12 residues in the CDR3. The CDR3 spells CSVEGLEEGYTF.

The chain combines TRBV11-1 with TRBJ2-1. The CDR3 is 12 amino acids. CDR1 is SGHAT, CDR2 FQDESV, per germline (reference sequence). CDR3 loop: CASSRGSDEQFF. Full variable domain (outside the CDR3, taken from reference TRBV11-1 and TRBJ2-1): EAEVAQSPRYKITEKSQAVAFWCDPISGHATLYWYRQILGQGPELLVQFQDESVVDDSQLPKDRFSAERLKGVDSTLKIQPAELGDSAMYLCASSRGSDEQFFGPGTRLTVL.

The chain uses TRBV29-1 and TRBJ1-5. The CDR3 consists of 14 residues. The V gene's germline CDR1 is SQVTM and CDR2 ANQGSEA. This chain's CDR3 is CSVGAGNYNQPQHF.

The chain's CDR3 is CASSQGPLGTGVTEQFF. The chain carries TRBV4-2 and TRBJ2-1; TCRdb's D call of TRBD1 is untestable without DNA. Germline V gene data show CDR1 as LGHNA and CDR2 as YNFKEQ. This CDR3 is built from 17 residues.

This chain's CDR3 is CSVAGTDLYGYTF. The V and J genes are TRBV29-1 and TRBJ1-2; TCRdb lists TRBD1, though no DNA is available to test this call. The CDR3 has 13 amino acids. Germline lookup yields CDR1 SQVTM and CDR2 ANQGSEA.

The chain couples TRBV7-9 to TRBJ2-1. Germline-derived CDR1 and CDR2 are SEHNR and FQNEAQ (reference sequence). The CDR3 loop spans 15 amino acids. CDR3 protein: CASSPRGSSYNEQFF.

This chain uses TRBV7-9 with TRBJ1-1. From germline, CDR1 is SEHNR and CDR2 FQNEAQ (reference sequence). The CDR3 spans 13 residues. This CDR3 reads CASSLPTSTEAFF.

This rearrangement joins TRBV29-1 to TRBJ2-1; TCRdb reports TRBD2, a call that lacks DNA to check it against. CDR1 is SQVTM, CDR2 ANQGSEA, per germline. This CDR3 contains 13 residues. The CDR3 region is CSVESGTYNEQFF.

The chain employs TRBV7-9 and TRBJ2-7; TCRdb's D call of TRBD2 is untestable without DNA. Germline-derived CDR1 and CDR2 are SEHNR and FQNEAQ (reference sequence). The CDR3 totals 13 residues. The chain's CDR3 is CASGREEAYEQYF.

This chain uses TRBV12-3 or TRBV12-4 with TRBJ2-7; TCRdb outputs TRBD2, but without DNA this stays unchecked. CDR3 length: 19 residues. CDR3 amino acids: CASSLGGWRGHSALYEQYF.

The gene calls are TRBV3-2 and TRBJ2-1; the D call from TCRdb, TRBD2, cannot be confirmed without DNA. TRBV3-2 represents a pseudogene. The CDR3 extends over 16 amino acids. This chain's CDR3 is CASSPAAGGSYNEQFF.

The CDR3 sequence: CASSQDSGGLDEQYF. The chain recombines TRBV14 with TRBJ2-7; TCRdb's D call, TRBD2, is unchecked because there is no DNA. CDR1 is SGHDN and CDR2 is FVKESK in the germline V gene. This CDR3 comprises 15 residues.

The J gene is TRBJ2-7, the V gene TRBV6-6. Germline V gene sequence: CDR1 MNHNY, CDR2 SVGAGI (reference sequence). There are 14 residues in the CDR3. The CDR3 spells CASSYVGGSYEQYF.

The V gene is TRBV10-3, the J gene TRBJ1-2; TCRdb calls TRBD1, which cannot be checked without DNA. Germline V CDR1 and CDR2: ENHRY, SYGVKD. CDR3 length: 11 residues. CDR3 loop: CATTGTYGYTF.

CDR3: CASQGERYNEQFF. This chain joins TRBV2 and TRBJ2-1; without DNA, the TCRdb call of TRBD1 cannot be checked. The CDR3 runs to 13 residues. Germline CDR1 and CDR2: SNHLY and FYNNEI.

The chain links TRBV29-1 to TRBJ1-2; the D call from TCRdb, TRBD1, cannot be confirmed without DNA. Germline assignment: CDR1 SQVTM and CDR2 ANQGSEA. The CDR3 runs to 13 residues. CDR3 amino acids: CSAWTGEVVGYTF. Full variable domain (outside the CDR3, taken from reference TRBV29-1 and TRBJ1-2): SAVISQKPSRDICQRGTSLTIQCQVDSQVTMMFWYRQQPGQSLTLIATANQGSEATYESGFVIDKFPISRPNLTFSTLTVSNMSPEDSSIYLCSAWTGEVVGYTFGSGTRLTVV.

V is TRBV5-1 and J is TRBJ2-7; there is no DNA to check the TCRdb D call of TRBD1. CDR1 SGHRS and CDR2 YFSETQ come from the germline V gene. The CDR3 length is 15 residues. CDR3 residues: CASSSSHTRDNEQYF.